One sample yielded the 14 T cell receptor beta chains listed below, sequenced in a study of patients and donors after allogeneic stem cell transplantation. One entry per CDR3 protein results from TCRdb running MiXCR on the RT-PCR reads. The sample lists roughly 880,000 distinct CDR3 sequences; about a sixth were seen once. Sequencing input: blood, either unsorted or a sorted T cell fraction (not recorded which). These receptors were collected from a human donor who was either an allogeneic HSCT recipient or a stem cell or donor lymphocyte infusion donor (not recorded which). It is not recorded whose cells these are; they may come from a transplant donor.

The chain employs TRBV4-1 and TRBJ2-7; D possibly corresponds to TRBD2 (5 bases). Trimming cost V 0 bases and J 6 bases, with 27 bases left between them. Germline V lookup: CDR1 MGHRA, CDR2 YSYEKL. The CDR3 is made up of 19 amino acids. The CDR3 bases are TGCGCCAGCAGCCAAGAACTAACGAGTGGACTGGACGTCGTTAGCGAGCAGTACTTC. The encoded protein is CASSQELTSGLDVVSEQYF.

There are a few counts of this clonotype. The chain carries TRBV5-1 and TRBJ1-2; TRBD1 might be the D (6 bases). Germline values: CDR1 SGHRS, CDR2 YFSETQ. Trimming took 5 bases from V and 3 from J, leaving 11 bases between them. The CDR3 covers 13 residues. CDR3: CASRVGADYGYTF. In nucleotides, the CDR3 is TGCGCCAGCAGGGTGGGGGCCGACTATGGCTACACCTTC.

This clonotype has a count of ten or more. This chain links TRBV7-2 with TRBJ1-2; D is possibly TRBD1 (5 bases). V lost 8 bases to trimming and J lost 4 bases, with 11 bases between them. The germline gives CDR1 SGHTA, CDR2 FQGNSA. CDR3 length equals 12 residues. The CDR3 is CASVGTGYGYTF. The CDR3 coding sequence is TGTGCCAGCGTGGGGACGGGCTATGGCTACACCTTC. Supplemented by reference TRBV7-2 and TRBJ1-2, the full variable domain reads GAGVSQSPSNKVTEKGKDVELRCDPISGHTALYWYRQSLGQGLEFLIYFQGNSAPDKSGLPSDRFSAERTGGSVSTLTIQRTQQEDSAVYLCASVGTGYGYTFGSGTRLTVV.

This clonotype has just a few counts. The V call is TRBV4-3, the J call TRBJ2-3; D is possibly TRBD2 (5 bases). The CDR3 contains 15 residues. Germline lookup yields CDR1 LGHNA and CDR2 YSLEER. The V end was cut by 3 bases, the J end by 1 base, with 11 bases between. The CDR3 nucleotides read TGCGCCAGCAGCCACGGTCCAGCGGGCACAGATACGCAGTATTTT. As protein: CASSHGPAGTDTQYF.

The gene calls are TRBV6-2 or TRBV6-3 and TRBJ2-3; 8 bases agree with TRBD1. Germline lookup yields CDR1 MNHEY and CDR2 SVGEGT. The CDR3 covers 15 residues. Unmatched junction bases numbered 3, after V lost 2 bases and J lost 2 bases. CDR3 bases: TGTGCCAGCAGTTACCCGGGACAGGTCACAGATACGCAGTATTTT. It codes for CASSYPGQVTDTQYF.

This rearrangement joins TRBV4-2 to TRBJ2-7; no clear D gene. The CDR3 spans 15 residues. V lost 1 base to trimming and J lost 6 bases, with 16 bases between them. Germline-derived CDR1 and CDR2 are LGHNA and YNFKEQ. Written as DNA, the CDR3 is TGTGCCAGCAGCCAAGCGTTTCCGAACCCCGGCGAGCAGTACTTC. Translation gives CASSQAFPNPGEQYF.

V is TRBV5-1 and J is TRBJ2-7, with TRBD2 as a possible D gene (5 bases). Germline lookup yields CDR1 SGHRS and CDR2 YFSETQ. The CDR3 is 14 residues long. With 3 bases removed from V and 6 bases from J, the gap between germline ends came to 16 bases. The chain's CDR3 is CASSSPGPEGEQYF. The CDR3 DNA follows: TGCGCCAGCAGCTCCCCGGGTCCCGAGGGCGAGCAGTACTTC.

This clonotype was counted between two and nine times. V and J are TRBV25-1 and TRBJ2-1, with 9 bases identical to TRBD1. V shed 10 bases and J 5 bases; nucleotides not matched to a gene: 9. Germline CDR1 is MGHDK and CDR2 is SYGVNS. CDR3 size: 14 residues. The CDR3 loop is CATGRDRDHNEQFF. The CDR3 nucleotides are TGTGCCACCGGCCGGGACAGGGACCACAATGAGCAGTTCTTC.

This clonotype has more than one count but fewer than ten. This rearrangement joins TRBV6-5 to TRBJ1-2; 9 bases line up with TRBD1. V trimming: 2 bases; J trimming: 8 bases; junction bases outside the gene matches: 6. The germline V gene has CDR1 MNHEY and CDR2 SVGAGI. The CDR3 has 14 residues. This CDR3 is CASSYQTQGAGYTF. In DNA form, the CDR3 reads TGTGCCAGCAGTTACCAAACACAGGGGGCAGGCTACACCTTC.

V and J are TRBV21-1 and TRBJ2-1; the listed D gene, TRBD1, was not tested against the DNA. TRBV21-1 is recorded as a pseudogene. The CDR3 runs 16 residues. The DNA of the CDR3 is TGTGCCAGCAGCAAAGCTGGGACCGCCTCGTACAATGAGCAGTTCTTC. This translates into CASSKAGTASYNEQFF.

This chain joins TRBV20-1 and TRBJ2-5; D is possibly TRBD2 (5 bases). Germline V gene data show CDR1 as DFQATT and CDR2 as SNEGSKA (reference sequence). CDR3 length equals 14 residues. Trimming shortened V by 6 bases and J by 5 bases, and 19 bases separated the two germline ends. CDR3 residues: CSARRWGPGETQYF. CDR3 DNA sequence: TGCAGTGCCCGGAGGTGGGGTCCGGGCGAGACCCAGTACTTC.

This sequence joins TRBV6-5 and TRBJ1-2, with a weak D call TRBD1 (5 bases). This CDR3 region has 13 residues. Germline loops: CDR1 MNHEY, CDR2 SVGAGI. V lost 2 bases and J 7 bases, leaving 11 bases between the germline ends. Here the CDR3 reads CASSYNSGGGYTF. CDR3 DNA: TGTGCCAGCAGTTACAATTCGGGGGGTGGCTACACCTTC.

This clonotype came up many times. The DNA of the CDR3 is TGTGCCAGCAGTTTTAGGGGTGGCTACACCTTC. As protein: CASSFRGGYTF. The chain combines TRBV12-3 or TRBV12-4 with TRBJ1-2, with D possibly TRBD1 on 5 matching bases. The CDR3 runs to 11 residues. Trimming shortened V by 3 bases and J by 7 bases, and 6 bases separated the two germline ends.

This sequence joins TRBV7-9 and TRBJ2-1; D uncertain. The CDR3 has 13 residues. CDR1 and CDR2 from the germline V gene are SEHNR and FQNEAQ (reference sequence). V was clipped by 2 bases and J by 6 bases, with 8 bases between them. The CDR3 region has the DNA TGTGCCAGCAGCTTAAAGGTCCCCAATGAGCAGTTCTTC. This encodes CASSLKVPNEQFF.